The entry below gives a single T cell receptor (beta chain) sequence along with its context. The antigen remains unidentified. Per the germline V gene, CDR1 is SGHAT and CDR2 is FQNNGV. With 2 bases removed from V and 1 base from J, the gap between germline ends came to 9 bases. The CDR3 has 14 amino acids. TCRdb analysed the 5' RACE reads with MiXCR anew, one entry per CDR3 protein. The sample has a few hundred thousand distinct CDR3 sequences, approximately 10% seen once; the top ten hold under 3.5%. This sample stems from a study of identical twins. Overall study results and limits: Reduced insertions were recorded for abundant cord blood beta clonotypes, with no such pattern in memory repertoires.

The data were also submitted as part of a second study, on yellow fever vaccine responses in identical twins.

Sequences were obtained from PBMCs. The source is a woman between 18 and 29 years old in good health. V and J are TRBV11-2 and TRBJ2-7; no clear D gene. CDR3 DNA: TGTGCCAGCAGCTTAATCTCTGTATCCTACGAGCAGTACTTC. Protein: CASSLISVSYEQYF.